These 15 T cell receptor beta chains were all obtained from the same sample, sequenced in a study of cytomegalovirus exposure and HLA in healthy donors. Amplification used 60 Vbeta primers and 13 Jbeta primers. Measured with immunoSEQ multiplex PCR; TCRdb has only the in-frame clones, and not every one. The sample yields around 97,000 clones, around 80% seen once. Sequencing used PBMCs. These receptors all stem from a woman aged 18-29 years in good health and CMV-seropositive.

CDR3 residues: CASSVGQGYSEAFF. CDR3 DNA: TGTGCCAGCAGCGTAGGACAGGGGTACTCTGAAGCTTTCTTT. The chain joins TRBV9 to TRBJ1-1; 8 nucleotides line up with TRBD1. V lost 0 bases and J lost 6; bases outside the gene matches: 4. The CDR3 totals 14 residues. Germline values: CDR1 SGDLS, CDR2 YYNGEE.

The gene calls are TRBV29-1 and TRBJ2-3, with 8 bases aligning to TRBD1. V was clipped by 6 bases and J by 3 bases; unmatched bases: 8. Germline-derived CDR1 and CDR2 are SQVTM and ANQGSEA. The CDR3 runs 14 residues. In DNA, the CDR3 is TGCAGCGTGGGATTGGGACAGGCAACAGATACGCAGTATTTT. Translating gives CSVGLGQATDTQYF.

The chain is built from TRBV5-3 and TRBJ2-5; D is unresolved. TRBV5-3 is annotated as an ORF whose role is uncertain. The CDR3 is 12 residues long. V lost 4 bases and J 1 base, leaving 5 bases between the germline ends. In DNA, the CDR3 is TGTGCCAGAAGCCTTCCCCAAGAGACCCAGTACTTC. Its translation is CARSLPQETQYF.

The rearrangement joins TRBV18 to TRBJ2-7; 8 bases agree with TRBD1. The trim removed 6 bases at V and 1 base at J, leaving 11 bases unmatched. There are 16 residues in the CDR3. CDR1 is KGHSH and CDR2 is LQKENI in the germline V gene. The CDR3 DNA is TGTGCCAGCTCCCCTCCCGGAAGGACAGGGTCCTACGAGCAGTACTTC. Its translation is CASSPPGRTGSYEQYF.

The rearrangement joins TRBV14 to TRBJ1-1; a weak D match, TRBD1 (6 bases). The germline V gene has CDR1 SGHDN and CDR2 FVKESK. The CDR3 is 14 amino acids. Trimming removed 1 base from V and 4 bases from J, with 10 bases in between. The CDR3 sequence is CASSQVWGPTEAFF. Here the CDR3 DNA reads TGTGCCAGCAGCCAAGTCTGGGGGCCCACTGAAGCTTTCTTT.

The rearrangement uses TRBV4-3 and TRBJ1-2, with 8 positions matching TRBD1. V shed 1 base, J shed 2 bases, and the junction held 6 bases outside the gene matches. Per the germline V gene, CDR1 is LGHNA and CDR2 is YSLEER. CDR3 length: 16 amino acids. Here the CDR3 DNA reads TGCGCCAGCAGCCAAGGGGGACAGGCTCTCAACTATGGCTACACCTTC. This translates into CASSQGGQALNYGYTF.

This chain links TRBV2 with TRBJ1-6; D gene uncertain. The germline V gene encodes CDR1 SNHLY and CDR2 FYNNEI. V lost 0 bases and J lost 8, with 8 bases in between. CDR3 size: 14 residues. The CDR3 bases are TGTGCCAGCAGTGAAGCCGGGATGGATTCACCCCTCCACTTT. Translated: CASSEAGMDSPLHF.

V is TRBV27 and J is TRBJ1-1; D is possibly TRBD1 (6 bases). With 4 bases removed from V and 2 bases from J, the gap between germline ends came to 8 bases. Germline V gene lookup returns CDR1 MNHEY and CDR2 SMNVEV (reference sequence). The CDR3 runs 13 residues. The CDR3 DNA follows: TGTGCCAGCAGTTCGGACAGAAACACTGAAGCTTTCTTT. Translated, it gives CASSSDRNTEAFF.

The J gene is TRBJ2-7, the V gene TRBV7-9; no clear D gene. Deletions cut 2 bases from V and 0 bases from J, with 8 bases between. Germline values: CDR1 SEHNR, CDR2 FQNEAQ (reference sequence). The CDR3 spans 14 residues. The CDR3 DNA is TGTGCCAGCAGCTTAATCCCAGACTCCTACGAGCAGTACTTC. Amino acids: CASSLIPDSYEQYF.

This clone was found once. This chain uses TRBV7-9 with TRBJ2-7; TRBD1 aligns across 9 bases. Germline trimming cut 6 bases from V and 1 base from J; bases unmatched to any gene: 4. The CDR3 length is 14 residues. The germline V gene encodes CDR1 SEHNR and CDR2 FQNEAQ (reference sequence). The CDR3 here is CASRKGQGSYEQYF. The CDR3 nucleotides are TGTGCCAGCAGGAAAGGACAGGGGTCCTACGAGCAGTACTTC.

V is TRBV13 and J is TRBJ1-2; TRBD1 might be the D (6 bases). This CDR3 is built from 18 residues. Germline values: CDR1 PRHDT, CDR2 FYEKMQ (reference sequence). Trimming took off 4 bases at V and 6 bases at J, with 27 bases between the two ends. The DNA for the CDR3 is TGTGCCAGCAGCTCACTAGGGGAACAGGGTCTGGATAGGGATGGCTACACCTTC. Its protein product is CASSSLGEQGLDRDGYTF.

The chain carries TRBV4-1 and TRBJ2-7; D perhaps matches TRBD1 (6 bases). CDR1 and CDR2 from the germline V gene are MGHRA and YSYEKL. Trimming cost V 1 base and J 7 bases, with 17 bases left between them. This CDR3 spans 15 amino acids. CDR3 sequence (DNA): TGCGCCAGCAGCCAAGGTCAACAGGGACGTGGGGAGCAGTACTTC. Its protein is CASSQGQQGRGEQYF.

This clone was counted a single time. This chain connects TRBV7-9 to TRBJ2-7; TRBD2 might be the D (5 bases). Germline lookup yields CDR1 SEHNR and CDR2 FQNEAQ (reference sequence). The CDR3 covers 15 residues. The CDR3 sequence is CSVLRFAGRSYEQYF. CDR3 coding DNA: TGTTCCGTCCTTCGGTTCGCGGGTCGGTCCTACGAGCAGTACTTC.

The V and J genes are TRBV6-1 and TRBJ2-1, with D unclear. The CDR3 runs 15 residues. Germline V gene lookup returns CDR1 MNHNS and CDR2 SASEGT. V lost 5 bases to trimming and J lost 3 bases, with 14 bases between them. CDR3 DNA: TGTGCCAGCAGTTCGACTTTCCGACTCTACAATGAGCAGTTCTTC. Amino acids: CASSSTFRLYNEQFF.

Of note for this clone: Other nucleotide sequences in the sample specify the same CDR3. CDR3 bases: TGTGCCAGCAGTGATCCCAGCGGGTACCAGCCCCAGCATTTT. It yields the protein CASSDPSGYQPQHF. This chain uses TRBV6-1 with TRBJ1-5; D remains unclear. With 3 bases removed from V and 7 bases from J, the gap between germline ends came to 13 bases. Germline CDR1 is MNHNS and CDR2 is SASEGT. The CDR3 runs to 14 residues.